The next 19 T cell receptor beta chains were all read from a single sample in a study of blood T cell repertoires in COVID-19. Sequencing used immunoSEQ multiplex PCR; TCRdb keeps in-frame clones, though not all of them. This table has about 230,000 clones, 70% to 90% appearing once. The sequencing input was PBMCs or T cells enriched from blood (not recorded which). The receptors shown here come from a man in his thirties or forties who had recovered from COVID-19.

This chain links TRBV4-1 with TRBJ2-3; D remains ambiguous. Trimming left V 1 base short and J 7 bases short, with 9 bases between. The CDR3 is made up of 13 amino acids. CDR1 MGHRA and CDR2 YSYEKL come from the germline V gene. This CDR3 reads CASSQGASHTQYF. The CDR3 bases are TGCGCCAGCAGCCAAGGGGCGTCACATACGCAGTATTTT.

The chain employs TRBV9 and TRBJ1-4; D is unclear. Trimming took off 3 bases at V and 8 bases at J, with 20 bases between the two ends. The CDR3 extends over 16 amino acids. Germline V gene lookup returns CDR1 SGDLS and CDR2 YYNGEE. The CDR3 sequence is CASSASGRSPLEKLFF. The CDR3 nucleotides read TGTGCCAGCAGCGCGTCCGGCCGGAGCCCGTTGGAAAAACTGTTTTTT.

This sequence joins TRBV6-5 and TRBJ2-7; tentative D call: TRBD2 (6 bases). The CDR3 has 14 residues. Germline CDR1 is MNHEY and CDR2 is SVGAGI. The ends were cut back, 0 bases at V and 4 bases at J, with 10 bases in the middle. The CDR3 loop is CASSYSSGLYEQYF. CDR3 nucleotides: TGTGCCAGCAGTTACTCGAGCGGGCTTTACGAGCAGTACTTC.

The chain employs TRBV28 and TRBJ1-1; D is unresolved. V was pared by 8 bases and J by 6 bases, with 16 bases between. Germline CDR1 reads MDHEN; CDR2 reads SYDVKM. The CDR3 runs 13 residues. The CDR3 is CASQDFPGAEAFF. The CDR3 DNA is TGTGCCAGCCAGGACTTCCCTGGGGCTGAAGCTTTCTTT. Drawing the rest from reference TRBV28 and TRBJ1-1, the complete variable domain is DVKVTQSSRYLVKRTGEKVFLECVQDMDHENMFWYRQDPGLGLRLIYFSYDVKMKEKGDIPEGYSVSREKKERFSLILESASTNQTSMYLCASQDFPGAEAFFGQGTRLTVV.

The chain carries TRBV18 and TRBJ1-3; D is unresolved. This CDR3 spans 15 amino acids. Trimming took 3 bases from V and 0 from J, leaving 9 bases between them. Germline assignment: CDR1 KGHSH and CDR2 LQKENI. CDR3 loop: CASSPQGSSGNTIYF. In DNA form, the CDR3 reads TGTGCCAGCTCACCGCAAGGGAGCTCTGGAAACACCATATATTTT. Together with reference TRBV18 and TRBJ1-3, the CDR3 gives the full variable domain: NAGVMQNPRHLVRRRGQEARLRCSPMKGHSHVYWYRQLPEEGLKFMVYLQKENIIDESGMPKERFSAEFPKEGPSILRIQQVVRGDSAAYFCASSPQGSSGNTIYFGEGSWLTVV.

The J gene is TRBJ2-7, the V gene TRBV7-2, with 9 nucleotides matching TRBD1. The CDR3 is 15 amino acids. The germline V gene encodes CDR1 SGHTA and CDR2 FQGNSA. The V and J ends lost 3 bases and 7 bases, in that order; junction bases with no gene match: 10. The CDR3 is CASSLPTGGLLEQYF. The CDR3 DNA reads TGTGCCAGCAGCTTGCCGACAGGGGGATTGCTAGAGCAGTACTTC.

The chain recombines TRBV18 with TRBJ1-2, with 12 nucleotides matching TRBD1. Germline assignment: CDR1 KGHSH and CDR2 LQKENI. V shed 3 bases and J 6 bases; nucleotides not matched to a gene: 5. The CDR3 is made up of 15 amino acids. Here the CDR3 reads CASSPAGTGGDGYTF. The DNA of the CDR3 is TGTGCCAGCTCACCCGCCGGGACAGGGGGCGATGGCTACACCTTC.

The chain uses TRBV11-2 and TRBJ2-7; the match to TRBD2 covers 12 bases. With V trimmed by 5 bases and J by 3 bases, 5 bases remained unmatched. The CDR3 consists of 15 residues. Germline CDR1 is SGHAT and CDR2 is FQNNGV. The CDR3 region has the DNA TGTGCCAGCAGCGTACTAGCGGGAGGCAACTACGAGCAGTACTTC. It encodes CASSVLAGGNYEQYF.

This clone was seen once. This chain connects TRBV28 to TRBJ1-1; no firm D call. The CDR3 sequence is 13 residues long. In germline, CDR1 is MDHEN, CDR2 SYDVKM. Trimming stripped 6 bases from V and 1 base from J, with 9 bases between. CDR3: CASRQPGNTEAFF. CDR3 DNA: TGTGCCAGCAGACAACCAGGGAACACTGAAGCTTTCTTT.

This chain links TRBV30 with TRBJ2-2, with 9 bases fitting TRBD1. Germline values: CDR1 GTSNPN, CDR2 SVGIG (reference sequence). The length of the CDR3 is 16 residues. The junction had 7 bases not matched to a gene; V was cut back by 0 bases and J by 5 bases. The CDR3 DNA reads as TGTGCCTGGAGTGTCTTTGGGACAGGGCGAACCGGGGAGCTGTTTTTT. This gives the protein CAWSVFGTGRTGELFF.

The chain joins TRBV7-2 to TRBJ2-5; tentative D call: TRBD2 (6 bases). The CDR3 length is 14 residues. V lost 1 base, J lost 2 bases, and 8 bases lay in between. Germline values: CDR1 SGHTA, CDR2 FQGNSA. CDR3 region: CASSLVGGQETQYF. CDR3 nucleotides: TGTGCCAGCAGCTTAGTCGGGGGACAAGAGACCCAGTACTTC.

The genes are TRBV7-2 and TRBJ1-1, with a possible D match to TRBD1 (6 bases). This CDR3 is built from 14 residues. The V and J ends lost 5 bases and 0 bases respectively, with 10 bases between them. Germline CDR1 SGHTA, CDR2 FQGNSA. The CDR3 spells CASSNRVLNTEAFF. For the CDR3, the DNA is TGTGCCAGCAGCAACAGGGTTCTGAACACTGAAGCTTTCTTT.

The chain couples TRBV30 to TRBJ2-1, with D possibly matching TRBD2 (6 bases). The CDR3 is 14 amino acids. The ends were cut back, 1 base at V and 5 bases at J, with 12 bases in the middle. Germline CDR1 and CDR2: GTSNPN and SVGIG (reference sequence). In nucleotides, the CDR3 is TGTGCCTGGAGTGGATTAGCGGTGAACAATGAGCAGTTCTTC. This sequence encodes CAWSGLAVNNEQFF.

The chain combines TRBV3-1 (or the pseudogene TRBV3-2) with TRBJ1-4; D perhaps matches TRBD1 (6 bases). The CDR3 sequence is 14 residues long. Trimming shortened V by 2 bases and J by 8 bases, and 12 bases separated the two germline ends. From germline, CDR1 is LGHDT and CDR2 YNNKEL (reference sequence). The CDR3 reads CASSQQGGYEKLFF. CDR3 in DNA: TGTGCCAGCAGCCAACAAGGGGGTTACGAAAAACTGTTTTTT.

The chain links TRBV5-1 to TRBJ2-3; 12 bases line up with TRBD2. The ends lost 4 bases at V and 3 bases at J; junction bases unmatched: 6. The CDR3 sequence is 16 residues long. Looked up from germline, CDR1 is SGHRS and CDR2 is YFSETQ. CDR3 in amino acids: CASSRLAGDLTDTQYF. The DNA of the CDR3 is TGCGCCAGCAGCCGACTAGCGGGAGATCTGACAGATACGCAGTATTTT.

The genes are TRBV11-2 and TRBJ2-7; 10 positions match TRBD1. With 5 bases clipped from V and 7 bases from J, the junction kept 5 bases outside the gene matches. This CDR3 region has 13 residues. CDR1 and CDR2 from the germline V gene are SGHAT and FQNNGV. CDR3 sequence reads: CASSPDRGREQYF. CDR3 DNA: TGTGCCAGCAGCCCGGACAGGGGGAGGGAGCAGTACTTC.

This clone was observed a single time. This sequence joins TRBV19 and TRBJ2-1; weak D call: TRBD1 (6 bases). CDR1 LNHDA and CDR2 SQIVND come from the germline V gene (reference sequence). This CDR3 comprises 14 residues. V lost 5 bases to trimming and J lost 6 bases, with 14 bases between them. In DNA, the CDR3 is TGTGCCAGTAGTCGTCAGGGGTATGTCAATGAGCAGTTCTTC. Amino acids: CASSRQGYVNEQFF.

The chain recombines TRBV9 with TRBJ2-7, with 10 positions matching TRBD2. Germline V CDR1 and CDR2: SGDLS, YYNGEE. This CDR3 is 15 amino acids long. Trimming at V came to 0 bases and at J to 6 bases, leaving 6 bases not matched to a gene. CDR3 amino acids: CASSVGGTSASEQYF. The DNA for the CDR3 is TGTGCCAGCAGCGTAGGCGGGACTAGCGCTAGCGAGCAGTACTTC.

V gene TRBV7-8 combines with J gene TRBJ2-3; 10 nucleotides line up with TRBD2. V was pared by 5 bases and J by 4 bases, with 6 bases of the junction left unmatched. The CDR3 length is 15 residues. Germline CDR1 SGHVS, CDR2 FQNEAQ. In nucleotides, the CDR3 is TGTGCCAGCAGCCGAGCGGGGGGGTCGGCAGATACGCAGTATTTT. Amino acid sequence: CASSRAGGSADTQYF.